Below, 8 T cell receptor beta chains from the same sample are listed, as sequenced in a study of shared clonotypes between healthy human individuals. Using immunoSEQ multiplex PCR, the repertoire was profiled, and TCRdb retains in-frame clones only, with some absent. In the table there are more than 2 million clones, approximately 94% of which are singletons. Specimen: naive CD4+ T cells sorted from blood. Subset of the sample: CD45RA+ positively selected. Receptors were obtained from a man between 18 and 35 years old in good health.

CDR3 amino acids: CASSYATHGPLPFF. In DNA, the CDR3 is TGTGCCAGCAGTTACGCCACCCACGGGCCGTTGCCCTTCTTT. This chain connects TRBV6-5 to TRBJ1-1, with no clear D. Trimming left V 2 bases short and J 14 bases short, with 21 bases between. CDR3 length: 14 residues. CDR1 is MNHEY, CDR2 SVGAGI, per germline.

The V and J genes are TRBV2 and TRBJ2-1, with 11 bases matching TRBD2. The CDR3 is 15 residues long. V trimming: 5 bases; J trimming: 8 bases; junction bases outside the gene matches: 8. Germline V CDR1 and CDR2: SNHLY, FYNNEI. CDR3 in amino acids: CASSLLAGGSDEQFF. For the CDR3, the DNA is TGTGCCAGCAGTCTCCTAGCGGGAGGTAGCGATGAGCAGTTCTTC.

The genes are TRBV30 and TRBJ2-2, with a weak D call TRBD1 (6 bases). V was trimmed by 3 bases and J by 2 bases, leaving 7 bases between them. Germline CDR1 GTSNPN, CDR2 SVGIG (reference sequence). CDR3 length equals 13 residues. CDR3 DNA sequence: TGTGCCTGGAGGGGACACAACACCGGGGAGCTGTTTTTT. It specifies CAWRGHNTGELFF.

V usage is TRBV9 and J usage is TRBJ2-3; TRBD2 agrees at 11 bases. The CDR3 runs 16 residues. After removal of 5 bases from V and 1 base from J, the junction contained 6 bases not matched to a gene. From germline, CDR1 is SGDLS and CDR2 YYNGEE. CDR3 coding DNA: TGTGCCAGCAGTTGGACTAGCGGGCTTGGCACAGATACGCAGTATTTT. This gives the protein CASSWTSGLGTDTQYF.

This rearrangement joins TRBV19 to TRBJ1-5; maybe TRBD1 (6 bases). The CDR3 length is 16 residues. Between the trimmed V and J ends, which lost 6 bases and 0 bases, there was a span of 15 bases. Per germline, CDR1 LNHDA and CDR2 SQIVND (reference sequence). The DNA of the CDR3 is TGTGCCAGTAGCTCGACAGGATTTCCTAGCAATCAGCCCCAGCATTTT. Amino acid sequence: CASSSTGFPSNQPQHF.

DNA for the CDR3: TGCAGCGTTGTGGCCGGCTCCTACGAGCAGTACTTC. Translated, it gives CSVVAGSYEQYF. The V and J genes are TRBV29-1 and TRBJ2-7; D call uncertain. Deletions cut 4 bases from V and 0 bases from J, with 7 bases between. The germline CDR1 and CDR2 sequences are SQVTM and ANQGSEA. The CDR3 is 12 residues long.

The V and J genes are TRBV7-2 and TRBJ2-3; unclear D gene. V was shortened by 1 base and J by 0 bases, with 14 bases between the two germline ends. Germline CDR1 SGHTA, CDR2 FQGNSA. The CDR3 sequence is 17 residues long. The CDR3 is CASSLDPRPTSTDTQYF. The CDR3 DNA reads as TGTGCCAGCAGCTTAGACCCACGACCGACTAGCACAGATACGCAGTATTTT.

This clone was observed once. V and J are TRBV4-1 and TRBJ2-6; D remains ambiguous. This CDR3 is 18 amino acids long. Per germline, CDR1 MGHRA and CDR2 YSYEKL. V shed 0 bases and J shed 4 bases, with 16 bases lying between them. DNA for the CDR3: TGCGCCAGCAGCCAAGAAGATTTTCTGTTAGAAGGGGCCAACGTCCTGACTTTC. This codes for CASSQEDFLLEGANVLTF.